A selection of T cell receptor beta chains follows, all from one sample in a study of cytomegalovirus exposure and HLA in healthy donors. TCRdb's copy holds only in-frame clones and misses some; the assay was immunoSEQ multiplex PCR. The sample has under 300,000 clones; 70% to 90% are singletons. Sequenced sample: PBMCs. Every receptor here comes from a man in his forties in good health and CMV-seropositive. The CDR3 runs from the conserved cysteine through the conserved F or W. Each record gives: J gene, D gene, CDR3 length, V gene, clone size, CDR3 DNA, CDR3 protein. The D gene is left open where the match is weak. Not every row has a clone size; where given, it reads once, few, many or a size class.

TRBJ1-5,TRBD1,14,TRBV9,.,TGTGCCAGCAGCGCGACAGGGGACAATCAGCCCCAGCATTTT,CASSATGDNQPQHF
TRBJ2-7,TRBD2,11,TRBV5-4,.,TGTGCCAGCAGATTCGGGGGGGAGCAGTACTTC,CASRFGGEQYF
TRBJ2-7,TRBD2,15,TRBV6-4,.,TGTGCCAACAGCGAGCCTGGGACTACCCCCTGGGAGCAGTACTTC,CANSEPGTTPWEQYF
TRBJ1-5,.,12,TRBV6-1,.,TGTGCCAGCAGTGAGCGCCCCTCGCCCCAGCATTTT,CASSERPSPQHF
TRBJ2-1,.,12,TRBV7-9,.,TGTTCCAGCAGCTTAGCTCGCAATGAGCAGTTCTTC,CSSSLARNEQFF
TRBJ2-2,.,14,TRBV27,.,TGTGCCAGCAGTTTCGGGGGAAACACCGGGGAGCTGTTTTTT,CASSFGGNTGELFF
TRBJ2-7,.,15,TRBV7-9,.,TGTGCCAGCAGCCATTCGCCTACGGGAGTATACGAGCAGTACTTC,CASSHSPTGVYEQYF
TRBJ2-5,TRBD2,15,TRBV27,.,TGTGCCAGCACTAAGACTAGCGGTGCTTCGGAGACCCAGTACTTC,CASTKTSGASETQYF
TRBJ2-5,TRBD1,13,TRBV18,.,TGTGCCAGCTCACCAGGACAGGGAGAGACCCAGTACTTC,CASSPGQGETQYF
TRBJ2-7,TRBD1,15,TRBV5-1,.,TGCGCCAGCAGCGTCCCGGGACAGGGAACCTACGAGCAGTACTTC,CASSVPGQGTYEQYF
TRBJ2-3,TRBD2,16,TRBV10-3,.,TGTGCCATCAGTGCAACACTAGCGGGAGGTACAGATACGCAGTATTTT,CAISATLAGGTDTQYF
TRBJ2-3,.,16,TRBV7-9,few,TGTGCCAGCAGCTTAGACACAGGCCCTCTTGAAAATACGCAGTATTTT,CASSLDTGPLENTQYF
TRBJ1-4,TRBD1,14,TRBV27,.,TGTGCCAGCAGCCCCGGGACAGGGTATGAAAAACTGTTTTTT,CASSPGTGYEKLFF
TRBJ2-3,.,16,TRBV19,.,TGTGCCAGTAGTATAGAGCAGGGGTCTTTTGCAGATACGCAGTATTTT,CASSIEQGSFADTQYF
TRBJ2-3,.,15,TRBV19,.,TGTGCCAGTAGTATCCCTAGAGAACACACAGATACGCAGTATTTT,CASSIPREHTDTQYF
TRBJ2-3,.,11,TRBV5-1,.,TGCGCCAGCTTAGGGGCAGATACGCAGTATTTT,CASLGADTQYF
TRBJ2-1,.,18,TRBV11-2,.,TGTGCCAGCAGCTTACCCTTGTCTAGCGCCCGGAGTGGGAATGAGCAGTTCTTC,CASSLPLSSARSGNEQFF
TRBJ2-2,TRBD1,15,TRBV2,.,TGTGCCAGCGGCCCGGAGACAGGGTTCACCGGGGAGCTGTTTTTT,CASGPETGFTGELFF
TRBJ2-1,.,15,TRBV6-4,once,TGTGCCAGCAGTGACTCGCGGAGGAGGTACAATGAGCAGTTCTTC,CASSDSRRRYNEQFF
TRBJ1-1,TRBD1,18,TRBV7-9,.,TGTGCCAGCAGCCCCAGGGCGACTTCGGGACAGGCTATCACTGAAGCTTTCTTT,CASSPRATSGQAITEAFF
TRBJ2-7,TRBD2,14,TRBV28,.,TGTGCCAGCGAAACCGGGACTAGCGACTACGAGCAGTACTTC,CASETGTSDYEQYF
TRBJ2-5,.,14,TRBV4-1,.,TGCGCCAGCAGCCAATCCTGGCGGAAAGAGACCCAGTACTTC,CASSQSWRKETQYF